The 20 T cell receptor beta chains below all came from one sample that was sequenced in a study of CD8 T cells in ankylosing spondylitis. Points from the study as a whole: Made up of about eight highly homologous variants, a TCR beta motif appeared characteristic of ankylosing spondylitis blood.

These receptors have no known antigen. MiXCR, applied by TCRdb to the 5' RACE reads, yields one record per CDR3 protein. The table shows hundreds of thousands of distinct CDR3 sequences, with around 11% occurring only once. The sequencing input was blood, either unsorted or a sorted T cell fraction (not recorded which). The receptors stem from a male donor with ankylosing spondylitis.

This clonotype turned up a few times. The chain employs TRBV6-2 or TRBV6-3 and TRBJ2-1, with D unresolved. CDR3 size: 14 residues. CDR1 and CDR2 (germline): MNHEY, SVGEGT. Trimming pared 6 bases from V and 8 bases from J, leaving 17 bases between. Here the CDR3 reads CASRRATYRDEQFF. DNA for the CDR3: TGTGCCAGCAGAAGGGCGACCTATCGGGATGAGCAGTTCTTC.

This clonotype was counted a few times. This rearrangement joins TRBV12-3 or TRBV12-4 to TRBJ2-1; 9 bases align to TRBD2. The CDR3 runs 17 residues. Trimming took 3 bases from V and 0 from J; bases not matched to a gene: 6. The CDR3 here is CASSFPSGGSSYNEQFF. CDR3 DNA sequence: TGTGCCAGCAGTTTCCCAAGCGGGGGGAGCTCCTACAATGAGCAGTTCTTC.

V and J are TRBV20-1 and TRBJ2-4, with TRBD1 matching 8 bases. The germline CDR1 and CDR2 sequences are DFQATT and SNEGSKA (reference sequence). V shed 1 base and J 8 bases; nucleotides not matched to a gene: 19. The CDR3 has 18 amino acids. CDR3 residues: CSARGAIGQGVRGDIQYF. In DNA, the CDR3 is TGCAGTGCTAGAGGAGCTATTGGACAGGGCGTACGAGGAGACATTCAGTACTTC.

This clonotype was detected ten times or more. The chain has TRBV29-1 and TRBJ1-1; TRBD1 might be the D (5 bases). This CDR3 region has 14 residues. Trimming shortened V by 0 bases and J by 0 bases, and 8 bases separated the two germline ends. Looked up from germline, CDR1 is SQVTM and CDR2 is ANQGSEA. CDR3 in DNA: TGCAGCGTTGAAGACAGGGTGATGAACACTGAAGCTTTCTTT. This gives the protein CSVEDRVMNTEAFF. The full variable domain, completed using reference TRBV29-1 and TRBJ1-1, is SAVISQKPSRDICQRGTSLTIQCQVDSQVTMMFWYRQQPGQSLTLIATANQGSEATYESGFVIDKFPISRPNLTFSTLTVSNMSPEDSSIYLCSVEDRVMNTEAFFGQGTRLTVV.

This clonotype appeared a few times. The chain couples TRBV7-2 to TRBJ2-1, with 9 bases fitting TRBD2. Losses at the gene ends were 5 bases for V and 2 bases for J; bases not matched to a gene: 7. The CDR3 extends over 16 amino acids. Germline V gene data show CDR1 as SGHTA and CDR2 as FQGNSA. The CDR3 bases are TGTGCCAGCAGCCCGGGAAGCGGGAGGACCTACAATGAGCAGTTCTTC. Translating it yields CASSPGSGRTYNEQFF. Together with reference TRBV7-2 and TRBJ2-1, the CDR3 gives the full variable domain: GAGVSQSPSNKVTEKGKDVELRCDPISGHTALYWYRQSLGQGLEFLIYFQGNSAPDKSGLPSDRFSAERTGGSVSTLTIQRTQQEDSAVYLCASSPGSGRTYNEQFFGPGTRLTVL.

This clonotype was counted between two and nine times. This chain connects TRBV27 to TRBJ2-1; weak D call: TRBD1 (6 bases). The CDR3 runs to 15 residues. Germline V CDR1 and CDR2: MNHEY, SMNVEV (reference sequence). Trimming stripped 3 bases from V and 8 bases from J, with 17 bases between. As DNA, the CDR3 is TGTGCCAGCAGTTTTATACCACAGGGAATCCATGAGCAGTTCTTC. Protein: CASSFIPQGIHEQFF.

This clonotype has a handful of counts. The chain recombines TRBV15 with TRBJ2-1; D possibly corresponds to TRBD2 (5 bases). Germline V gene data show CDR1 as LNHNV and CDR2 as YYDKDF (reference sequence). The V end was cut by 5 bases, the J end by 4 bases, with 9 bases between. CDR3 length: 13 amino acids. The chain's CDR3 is CATSEGVYNEQFF. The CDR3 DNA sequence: TGTGCCACCAGCGAGGGAGTTTACAATGAGCAGTTCTTC.

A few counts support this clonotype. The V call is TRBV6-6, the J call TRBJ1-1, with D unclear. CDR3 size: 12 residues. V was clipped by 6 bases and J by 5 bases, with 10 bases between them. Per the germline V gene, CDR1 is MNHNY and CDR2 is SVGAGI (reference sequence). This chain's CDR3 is CASREGSTEAFF. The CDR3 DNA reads TGTGCCAGCAGAGAGGGATCGACTGAAGCTTTCTTT.

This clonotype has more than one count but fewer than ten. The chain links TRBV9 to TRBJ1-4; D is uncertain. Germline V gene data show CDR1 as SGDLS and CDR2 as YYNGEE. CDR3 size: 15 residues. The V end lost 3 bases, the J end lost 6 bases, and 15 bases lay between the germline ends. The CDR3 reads CASSAAVRPDEKLFF. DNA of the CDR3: TGTGCCAGCAGCGCGGCGGTGAGACCTGATGAAAAACTGTTTTTT.

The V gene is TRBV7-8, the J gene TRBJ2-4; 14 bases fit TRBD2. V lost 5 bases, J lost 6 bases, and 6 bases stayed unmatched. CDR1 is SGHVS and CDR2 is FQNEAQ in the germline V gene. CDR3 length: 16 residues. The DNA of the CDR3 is TGTGCCAGCAGCCTAGGGACTAGCGGGAGCGGAAACATTCAGTACTTC. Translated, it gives CASSLGTSGSGNIQYF.

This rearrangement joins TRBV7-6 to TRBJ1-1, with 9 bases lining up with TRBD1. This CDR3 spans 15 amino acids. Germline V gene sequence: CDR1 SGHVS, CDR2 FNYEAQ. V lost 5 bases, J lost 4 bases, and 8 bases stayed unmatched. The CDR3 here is CASSRTGDVFTEAFF. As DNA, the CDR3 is TGTGCCAGCAGCAGGACAGGGGATGTATTCACTGAAGCTTTCTTT. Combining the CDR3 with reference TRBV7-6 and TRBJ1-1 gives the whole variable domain GAGVSQSPRYKVTKRGQDVALRCDPISGHVSLYWYRQALGQGPEFLTYFNYEAQQDKSGLPNDRFSAERPEGSISTLTIQRTEQRDSAMYRCASSRTGDVFTEAFFGQGTRLTVV.

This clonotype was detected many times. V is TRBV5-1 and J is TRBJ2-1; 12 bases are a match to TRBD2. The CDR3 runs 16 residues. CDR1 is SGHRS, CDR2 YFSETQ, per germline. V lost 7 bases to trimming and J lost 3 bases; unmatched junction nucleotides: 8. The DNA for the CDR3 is TGCGCCAGCGGCCAAGGACTAGCGGGAATCTACAATGAGCAGTTCTTC. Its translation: CASGQGLAGIYNEQFF.

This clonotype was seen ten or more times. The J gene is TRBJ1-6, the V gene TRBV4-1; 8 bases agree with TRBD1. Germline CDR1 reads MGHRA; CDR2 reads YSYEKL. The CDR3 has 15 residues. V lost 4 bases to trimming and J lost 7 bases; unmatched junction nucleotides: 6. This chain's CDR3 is CASSRTDRENSPLHF. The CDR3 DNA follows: TGCGCCAGCAGCCGGACGGACAGGGAGAATTCACCCCTCCACTTT.

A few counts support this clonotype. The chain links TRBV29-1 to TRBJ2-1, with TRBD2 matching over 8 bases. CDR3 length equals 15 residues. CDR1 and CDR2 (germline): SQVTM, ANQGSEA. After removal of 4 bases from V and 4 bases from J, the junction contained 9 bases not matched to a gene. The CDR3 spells CSVVQGSGAYNEQFF. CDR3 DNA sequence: TGCAGCGTTGTTCAAGGTAGCGGGGCATACAATGAGCAGTTCTTC.

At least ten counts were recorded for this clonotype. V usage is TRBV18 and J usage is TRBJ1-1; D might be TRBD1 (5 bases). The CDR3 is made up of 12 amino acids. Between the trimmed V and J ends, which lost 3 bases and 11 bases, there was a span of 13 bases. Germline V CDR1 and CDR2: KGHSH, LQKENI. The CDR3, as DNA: TGTGCCAGCTCACCTAACACAGGAAACGCTTTCTTT. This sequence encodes CASSPNTGNAFF.

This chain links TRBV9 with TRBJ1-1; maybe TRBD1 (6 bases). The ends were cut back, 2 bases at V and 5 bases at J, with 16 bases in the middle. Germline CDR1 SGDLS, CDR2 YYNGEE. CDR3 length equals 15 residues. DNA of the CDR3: TGTGCCAGCAGCGTTAGCCAAGGGCAGGGGACTGAAGCTTTCTTT. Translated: CASSVSQGQGTEAFF.

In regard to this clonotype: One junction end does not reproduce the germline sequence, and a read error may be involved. CDR3 bases: TGTGCTAGCAGCTTTTCAGATGATTACAATGAGCAGTTCTTC. Amino acids: CASSFSDDYNEQFF. The chain combines TRBV7-7 with TRBJ2-1; D uncertain. Germline CDR1 reads SSHAT; CDR2 reads FNYEAQ (reference sequence). The CDR3 length is 14 residues.

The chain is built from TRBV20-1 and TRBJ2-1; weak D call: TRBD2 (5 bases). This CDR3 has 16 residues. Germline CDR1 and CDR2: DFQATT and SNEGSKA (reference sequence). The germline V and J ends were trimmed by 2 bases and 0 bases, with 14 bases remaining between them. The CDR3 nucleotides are TGCAGTGCTAGATCCCTCACGGGGAGCTCCTACAATGAGCAGTTCTTC. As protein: CSARSLTGSSYNEQFF.

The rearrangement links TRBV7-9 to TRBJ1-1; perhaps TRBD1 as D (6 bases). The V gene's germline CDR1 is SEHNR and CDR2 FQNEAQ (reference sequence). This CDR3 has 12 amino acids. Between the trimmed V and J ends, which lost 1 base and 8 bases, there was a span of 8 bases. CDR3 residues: CASSLVDREAFF. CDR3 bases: TGTGCCAGCAGCTTAGTCGACAGGGAAGCTTTCTTT.

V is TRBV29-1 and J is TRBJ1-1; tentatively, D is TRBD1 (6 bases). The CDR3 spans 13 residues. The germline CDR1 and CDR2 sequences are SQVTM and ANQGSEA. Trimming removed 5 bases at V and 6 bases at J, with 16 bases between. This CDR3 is CSVLTGSGAEAFF. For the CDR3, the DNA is TGCAGCGTTCTAACAGGGAGTGGGGCTGAAGCTTTCTTT.